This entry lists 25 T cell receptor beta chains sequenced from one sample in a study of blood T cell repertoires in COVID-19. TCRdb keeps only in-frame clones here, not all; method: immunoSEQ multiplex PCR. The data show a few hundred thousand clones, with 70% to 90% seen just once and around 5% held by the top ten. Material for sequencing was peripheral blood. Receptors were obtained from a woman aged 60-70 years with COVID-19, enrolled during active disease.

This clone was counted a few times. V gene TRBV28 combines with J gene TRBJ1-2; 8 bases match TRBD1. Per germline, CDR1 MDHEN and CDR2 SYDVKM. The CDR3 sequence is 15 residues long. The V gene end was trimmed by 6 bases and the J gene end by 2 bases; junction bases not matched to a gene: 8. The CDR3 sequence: CASRPPDRENYGYTF. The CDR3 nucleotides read TGTGCCAGCAGGCCCCCGGACAGGGAGAACTATGGCTACACCTTC.

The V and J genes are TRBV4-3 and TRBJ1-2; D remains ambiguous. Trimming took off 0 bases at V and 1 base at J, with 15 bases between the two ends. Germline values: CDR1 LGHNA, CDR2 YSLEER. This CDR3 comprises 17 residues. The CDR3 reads CASSQDNHGILNYGYTF. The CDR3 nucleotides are TGCGCCAGCAGCCAAGATAATCACGGGATCCTTAACTATGGCTACACCTTC.

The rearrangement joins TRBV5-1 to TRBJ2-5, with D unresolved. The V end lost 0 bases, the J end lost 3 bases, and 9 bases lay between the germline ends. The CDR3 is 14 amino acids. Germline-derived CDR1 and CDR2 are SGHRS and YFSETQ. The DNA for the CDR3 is TGCGCCAGCAGCTTGGGACTTCTGGAAGAGACCCAGTACTTC. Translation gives CASSLGLLEETQYF. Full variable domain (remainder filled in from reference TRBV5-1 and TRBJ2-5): KAGVTQTPRYLIKTRGQQVTLSCSPISGHRSVSWYQQTPGQGLQFLFEYFSETQRNKGNFPGRFSGRQFSNSRSEMNVSTLELGDSALYLCASSLGLLEETQYFGPGTRLLVL.

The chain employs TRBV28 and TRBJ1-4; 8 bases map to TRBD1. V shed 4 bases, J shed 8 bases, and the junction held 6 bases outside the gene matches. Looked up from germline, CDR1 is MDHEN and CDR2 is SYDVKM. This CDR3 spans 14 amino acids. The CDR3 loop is CASSSDRDVEKLFF. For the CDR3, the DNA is TGTGCCAGCAGTTCGGACAGGGATGTGGAAAAACTGTTTTTT.

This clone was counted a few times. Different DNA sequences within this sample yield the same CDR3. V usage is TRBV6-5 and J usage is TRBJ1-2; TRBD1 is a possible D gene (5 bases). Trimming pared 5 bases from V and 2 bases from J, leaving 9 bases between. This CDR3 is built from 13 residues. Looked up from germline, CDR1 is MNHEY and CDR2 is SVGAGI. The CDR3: CASSPGKNYGYTF. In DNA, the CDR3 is TGTGCCAGCAGTCCAGGGAAAAACTATGGCTACACCTTC.

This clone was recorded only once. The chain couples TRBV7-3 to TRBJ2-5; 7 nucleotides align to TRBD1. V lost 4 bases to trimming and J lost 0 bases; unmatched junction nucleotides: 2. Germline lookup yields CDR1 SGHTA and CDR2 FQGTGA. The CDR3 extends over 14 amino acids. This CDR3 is CASSSTGNQETQYF. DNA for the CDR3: TGTGCCAGCAGCTCGACAGGGAACCAAGAGACCCAGTACTTC. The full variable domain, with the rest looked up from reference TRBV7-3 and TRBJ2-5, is GAGVSQTPSNKVTEKGKYVELRCDPISGHTALYWYRQSLGQGPEFLIYFQGTGAADDSGLPNDRFFAVRPEGSVSTLKIQRTERGDSAVYLCASSSTGNQETQYFGPGTRLLVL.

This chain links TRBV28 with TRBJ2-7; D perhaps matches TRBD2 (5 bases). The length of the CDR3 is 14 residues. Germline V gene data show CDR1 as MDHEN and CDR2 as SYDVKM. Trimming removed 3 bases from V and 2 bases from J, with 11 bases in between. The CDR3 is CASSFSSATYEQYF. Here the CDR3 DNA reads TGTGCCAGCAGTTTTAGTAGCGCTACCTACGAGCAGTACTTC.

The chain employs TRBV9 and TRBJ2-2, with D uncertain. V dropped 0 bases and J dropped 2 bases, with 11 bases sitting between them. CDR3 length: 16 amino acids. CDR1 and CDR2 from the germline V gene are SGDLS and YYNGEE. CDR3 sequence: CASSVVAGANTGELFF. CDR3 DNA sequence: TGTGCCAGCAGCGTAGTAGCCGGAGCTAACACCGGGGAGCTGTTTTTT.

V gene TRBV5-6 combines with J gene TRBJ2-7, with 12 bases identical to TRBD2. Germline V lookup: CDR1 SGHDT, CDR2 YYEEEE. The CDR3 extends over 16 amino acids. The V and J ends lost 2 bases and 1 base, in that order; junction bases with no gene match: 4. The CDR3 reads CASSFRGLAGSYEQYF. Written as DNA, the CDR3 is TGTGCCAGCAGCTTCCGCGGACTAGCGGGATCCTACGAGCAGTACTTC.

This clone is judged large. The CDR3 DNA is TGTGCCAGCAGCGTGGGACTAGCGGCCGGCCGGTCCTACAATGAGCAGTTCTTC. This gives the protein CASSVGLAAGRSYNEQFF. The chain employs TRBV9 and TRBJ2-1, with 11 positions matching TRBD2. The CDR3 has 18 amino acids. Trimming at V came to 2 bases and at J to 1 base, leaving 8 bases not matched to a gene. The germline CDR1 and CDR2 sequences are SGDLS and YYNGEE.

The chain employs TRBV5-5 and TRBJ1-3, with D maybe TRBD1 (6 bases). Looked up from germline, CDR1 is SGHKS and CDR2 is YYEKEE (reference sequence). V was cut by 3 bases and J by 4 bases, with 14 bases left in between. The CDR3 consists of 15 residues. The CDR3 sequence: CASSSQTGPGNTIYF. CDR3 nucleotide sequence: TGTGCCAGCAGCTCGCAGACAGGTCCCGGAAACACCATATATTTT. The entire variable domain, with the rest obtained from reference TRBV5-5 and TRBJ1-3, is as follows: DAGVTQSPTHLIKTRGQQVTLRCSPISGHKSVSWYQQVLGQGPQFIFQYYEKEERGRGNFPDRFSARQFPNYSSELNVNALLLGDSALYLCASSSQTGPGNTIYFGEGSWLTVV.

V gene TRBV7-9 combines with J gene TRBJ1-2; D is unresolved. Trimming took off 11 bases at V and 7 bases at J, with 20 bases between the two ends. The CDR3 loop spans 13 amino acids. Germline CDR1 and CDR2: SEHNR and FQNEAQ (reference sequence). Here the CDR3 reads CAGTRGEGAGYTF. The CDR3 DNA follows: TGTGCCGGTACTCGGGGTGAGGGAGCTGGCTACACCTTC.

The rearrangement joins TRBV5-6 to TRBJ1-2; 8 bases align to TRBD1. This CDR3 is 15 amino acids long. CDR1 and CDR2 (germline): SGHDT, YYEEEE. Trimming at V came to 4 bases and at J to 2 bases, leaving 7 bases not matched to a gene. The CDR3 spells CASSRTWTGNYGYTF. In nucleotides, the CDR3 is TGTGCCAGCAGCAGGACTTGGACAGGGAACTATGGCTACACCTTC.

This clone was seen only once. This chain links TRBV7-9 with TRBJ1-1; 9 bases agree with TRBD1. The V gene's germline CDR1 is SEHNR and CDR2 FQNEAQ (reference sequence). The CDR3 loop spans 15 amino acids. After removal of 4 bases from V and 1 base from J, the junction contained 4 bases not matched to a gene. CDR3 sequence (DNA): TGTGCCAGCAGCTCACTGGGACAGGGGAACACTGAAGCTTTCTTT. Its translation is CASSSLGQGNTEAFF.

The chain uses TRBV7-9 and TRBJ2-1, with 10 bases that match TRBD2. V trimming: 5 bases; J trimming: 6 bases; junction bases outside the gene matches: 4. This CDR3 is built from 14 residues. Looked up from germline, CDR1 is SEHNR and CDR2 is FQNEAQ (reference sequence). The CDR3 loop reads CASSPSGSVNEQFF. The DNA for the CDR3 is TGTGCCAGCAGCCCTAGCGGGAGCGTCAATGAGCAGTTCTTC.

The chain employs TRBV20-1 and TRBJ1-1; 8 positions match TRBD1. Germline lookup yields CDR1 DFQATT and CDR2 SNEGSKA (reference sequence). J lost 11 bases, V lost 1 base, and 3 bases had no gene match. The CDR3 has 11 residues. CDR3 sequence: CSARGQGLAFF. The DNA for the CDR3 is TGCAGTGCTAGAGGACAGGGGCTGGCTTTCTTT.

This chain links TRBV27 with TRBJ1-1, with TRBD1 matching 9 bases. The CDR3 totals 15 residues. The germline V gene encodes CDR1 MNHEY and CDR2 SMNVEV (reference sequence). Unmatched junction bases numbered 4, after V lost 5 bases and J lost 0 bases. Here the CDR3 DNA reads TGTGCCAGCAGTACGACAGGGGGGGTGAACACTGAAGCTTTCTTT. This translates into CASSTTGGVNTEAFF.

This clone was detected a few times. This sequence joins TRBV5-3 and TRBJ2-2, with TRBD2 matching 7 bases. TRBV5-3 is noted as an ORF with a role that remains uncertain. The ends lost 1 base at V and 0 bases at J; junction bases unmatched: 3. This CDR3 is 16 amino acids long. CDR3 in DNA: TGTGCCAGAAGCTTGCGAGCGGGATCGAACACCGGGGAGCTGTTTTTT. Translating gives CARSLRAGSNTGELFF.

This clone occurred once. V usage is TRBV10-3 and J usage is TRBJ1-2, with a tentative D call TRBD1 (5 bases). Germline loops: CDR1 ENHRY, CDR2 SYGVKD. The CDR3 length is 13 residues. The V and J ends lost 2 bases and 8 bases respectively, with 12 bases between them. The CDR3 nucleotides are TGTGCCATCAGTGAGCTGTCAGGGCGCGGCTACACCTTC. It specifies CAISELSGRGYTF.

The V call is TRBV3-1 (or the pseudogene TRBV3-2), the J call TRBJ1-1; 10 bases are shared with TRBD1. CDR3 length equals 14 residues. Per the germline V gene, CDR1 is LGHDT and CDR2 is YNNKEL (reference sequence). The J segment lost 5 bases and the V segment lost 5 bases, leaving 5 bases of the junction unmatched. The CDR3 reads CASSWDRGETEAFF. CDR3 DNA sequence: TGTGCCAGCAGCTGGGACAGGGGAGAGACTGAAGCTTTCTTT.

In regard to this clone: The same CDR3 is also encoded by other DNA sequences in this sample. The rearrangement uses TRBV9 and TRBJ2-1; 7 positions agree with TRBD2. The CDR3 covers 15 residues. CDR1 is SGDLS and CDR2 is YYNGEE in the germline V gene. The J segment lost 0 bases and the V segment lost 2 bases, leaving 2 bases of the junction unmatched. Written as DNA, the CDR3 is TGTGCCAGCAGCGTCCGGACTAGCTCCTACAATGAGCAGTTCTTC. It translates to CASSVRTSSYNEQFF.

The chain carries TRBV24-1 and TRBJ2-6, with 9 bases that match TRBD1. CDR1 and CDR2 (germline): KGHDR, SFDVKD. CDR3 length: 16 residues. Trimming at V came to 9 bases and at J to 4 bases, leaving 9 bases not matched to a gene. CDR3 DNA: TGTGCCACCTCTGGGACAGGGAACTCCGGGGCCAACGTCCTGACTTTC. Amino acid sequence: CATSGTGNSGANVLTF.

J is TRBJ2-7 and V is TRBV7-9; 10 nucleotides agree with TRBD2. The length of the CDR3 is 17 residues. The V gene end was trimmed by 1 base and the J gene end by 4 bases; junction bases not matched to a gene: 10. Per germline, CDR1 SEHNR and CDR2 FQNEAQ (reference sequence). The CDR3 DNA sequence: TGTGCCAGCAGCTTAGAGTTCAGGCTAGCGGGAGTTTACGAGCAGTACTTC. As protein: CASSLEFRLAGVYEQYF.

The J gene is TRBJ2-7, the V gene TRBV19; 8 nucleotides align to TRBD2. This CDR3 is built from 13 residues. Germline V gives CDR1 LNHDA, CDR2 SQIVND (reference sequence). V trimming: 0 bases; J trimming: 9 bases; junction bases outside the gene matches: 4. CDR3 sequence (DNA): TGTGCCAGTAGTATAGAGGCCCGGGAGGGGCAGTACTTC. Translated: CASSIEAREGQYF.

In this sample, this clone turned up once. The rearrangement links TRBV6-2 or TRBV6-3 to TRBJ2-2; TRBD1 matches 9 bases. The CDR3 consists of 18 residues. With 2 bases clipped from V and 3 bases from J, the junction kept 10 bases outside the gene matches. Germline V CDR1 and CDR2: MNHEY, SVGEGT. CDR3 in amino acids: CASSYGIWGQGDTGELFF. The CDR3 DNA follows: TGTGCCAGCAGTTACGGGATTTGGGGACAGGGAGACACCGGGGAGCTGTTTTTT.